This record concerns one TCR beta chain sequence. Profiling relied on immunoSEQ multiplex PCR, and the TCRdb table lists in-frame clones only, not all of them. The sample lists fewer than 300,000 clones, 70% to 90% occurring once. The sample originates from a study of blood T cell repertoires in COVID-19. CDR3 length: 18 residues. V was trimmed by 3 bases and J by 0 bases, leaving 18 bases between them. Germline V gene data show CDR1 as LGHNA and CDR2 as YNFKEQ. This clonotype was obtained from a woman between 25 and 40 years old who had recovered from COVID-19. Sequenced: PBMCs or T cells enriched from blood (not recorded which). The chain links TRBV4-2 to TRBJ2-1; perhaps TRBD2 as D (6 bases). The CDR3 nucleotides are TGTGCCAGCAGCCAGACTCTGGAGGGCAGTAGCTCCTACAATGAGCAGTTCTTC. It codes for CASSQTLEGSSSYNEQFF.